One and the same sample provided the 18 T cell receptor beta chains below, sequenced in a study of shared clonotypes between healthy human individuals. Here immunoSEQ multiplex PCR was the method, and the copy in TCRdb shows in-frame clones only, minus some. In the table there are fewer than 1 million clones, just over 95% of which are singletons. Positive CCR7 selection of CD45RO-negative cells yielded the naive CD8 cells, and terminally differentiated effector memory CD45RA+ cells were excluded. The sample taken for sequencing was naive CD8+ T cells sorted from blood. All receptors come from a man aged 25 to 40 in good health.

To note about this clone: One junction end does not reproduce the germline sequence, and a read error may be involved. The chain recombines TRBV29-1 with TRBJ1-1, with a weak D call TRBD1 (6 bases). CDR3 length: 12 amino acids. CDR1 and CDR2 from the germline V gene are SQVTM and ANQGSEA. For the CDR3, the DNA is TGCAGCGTTGAAATGGAGGGGGAGTCCTTCTTGTTT. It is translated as CSVEMEGESFLF.

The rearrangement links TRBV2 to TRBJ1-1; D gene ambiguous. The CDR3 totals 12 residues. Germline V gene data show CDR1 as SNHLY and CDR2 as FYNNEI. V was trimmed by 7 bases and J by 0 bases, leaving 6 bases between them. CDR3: CASTKVNTEAFF. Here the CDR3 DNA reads TGTGCCAGCACTAAGGTGAACACTGAAGCTTTCTTT.

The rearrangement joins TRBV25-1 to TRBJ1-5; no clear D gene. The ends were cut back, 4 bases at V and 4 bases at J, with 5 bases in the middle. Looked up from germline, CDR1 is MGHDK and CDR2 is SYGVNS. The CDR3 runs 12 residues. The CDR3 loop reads CASSGGNQPQHF. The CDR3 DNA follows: TGTGCCAGCAGTGGGGGAAATCAGCCCCAGCATTTT.

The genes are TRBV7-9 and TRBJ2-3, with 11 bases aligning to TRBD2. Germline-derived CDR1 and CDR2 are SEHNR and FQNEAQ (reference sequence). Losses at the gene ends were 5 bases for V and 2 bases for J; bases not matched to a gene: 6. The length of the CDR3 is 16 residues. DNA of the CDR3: TGTGCCAGCAGCAAACCACTAGCGGGAGTCACAGATACGCAGTATTTT. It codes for CASSKPLAGVTDTQYF.

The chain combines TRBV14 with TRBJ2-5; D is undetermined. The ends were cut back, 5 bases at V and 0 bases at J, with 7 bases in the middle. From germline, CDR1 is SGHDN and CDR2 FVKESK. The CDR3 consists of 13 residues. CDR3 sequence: CASSGRDQETQYF. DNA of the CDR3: TGTGCCAGCAGCGGACGAGACCAAGAGACCCAGTACTTC.

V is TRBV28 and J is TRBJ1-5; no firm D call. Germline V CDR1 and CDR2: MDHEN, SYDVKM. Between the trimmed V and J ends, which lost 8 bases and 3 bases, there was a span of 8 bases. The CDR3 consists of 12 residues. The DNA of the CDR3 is TGTGCCAGCCACATAAACAATCAGCCCCAGCATTTT. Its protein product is CASHINNQPQHF.

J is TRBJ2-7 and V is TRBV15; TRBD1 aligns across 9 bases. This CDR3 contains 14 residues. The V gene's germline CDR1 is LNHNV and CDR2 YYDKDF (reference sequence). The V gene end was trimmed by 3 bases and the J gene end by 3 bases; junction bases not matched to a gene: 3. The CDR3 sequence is CATSSPGQGYEQYF. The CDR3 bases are TGTGCCACCAGCAGTCCGGGACAGGGCTACGAGCAGTACTTC. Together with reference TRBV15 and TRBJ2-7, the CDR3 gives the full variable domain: DAMVIQNPRYQVTQFGKPVTLSCSQTLNHNVMYWYQQKSSQAPKLLFHYYDKDFNNEADTPDNFQSRRPNTSFCFLDIRSPGLGDTAMYLCATSSPGQGYEQYFGPGTRLTVT.

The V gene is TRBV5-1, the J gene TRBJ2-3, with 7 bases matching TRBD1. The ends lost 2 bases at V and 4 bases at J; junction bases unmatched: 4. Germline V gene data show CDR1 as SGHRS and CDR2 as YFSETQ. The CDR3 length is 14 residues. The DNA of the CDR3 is TGCGCCAGCAGCTTCCACAGGGGACCAGATACGCAGTATTTT. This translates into CASSFHRGPDTQYF.

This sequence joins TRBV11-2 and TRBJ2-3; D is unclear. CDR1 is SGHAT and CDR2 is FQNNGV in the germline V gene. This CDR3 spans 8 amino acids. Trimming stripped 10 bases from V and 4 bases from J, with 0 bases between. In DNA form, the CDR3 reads TGTGCCACAGATACGCAGTATTTT. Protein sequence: CATDTQYF.

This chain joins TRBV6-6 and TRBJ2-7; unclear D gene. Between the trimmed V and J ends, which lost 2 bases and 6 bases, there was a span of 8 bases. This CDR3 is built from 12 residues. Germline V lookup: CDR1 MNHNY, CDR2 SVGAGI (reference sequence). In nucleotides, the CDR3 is TGTGCCAGCAGTTACCGTTCGTCCGAGCAGTACTTC. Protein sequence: CASSYRSSEQYF.

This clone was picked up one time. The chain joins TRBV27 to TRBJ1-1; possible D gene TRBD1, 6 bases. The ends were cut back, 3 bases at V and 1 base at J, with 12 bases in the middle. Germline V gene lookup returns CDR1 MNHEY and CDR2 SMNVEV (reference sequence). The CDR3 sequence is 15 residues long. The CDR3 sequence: CASSLAGEGNTEAFF. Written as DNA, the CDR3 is TGTGCCAGCAGTTTGGCAGGGGAGGGGAACACTGAAGCTTTCTTT.

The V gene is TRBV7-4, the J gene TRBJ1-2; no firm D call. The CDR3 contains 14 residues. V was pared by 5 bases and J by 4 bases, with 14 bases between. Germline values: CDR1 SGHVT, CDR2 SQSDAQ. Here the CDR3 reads CASSRARKTYGYTF. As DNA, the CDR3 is TGTGCCAGCAGCCGAGCTCGAAAGACCTATGGCTACACCTTC.

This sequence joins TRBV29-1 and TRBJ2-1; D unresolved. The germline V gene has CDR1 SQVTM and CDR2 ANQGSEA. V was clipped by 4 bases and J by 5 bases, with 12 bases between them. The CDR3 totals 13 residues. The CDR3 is CSVGPPRDNEQFF. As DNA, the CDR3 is TGCAGCGTTGGCCCCCCCCGCGACAATGAGCAGTTCTTC.

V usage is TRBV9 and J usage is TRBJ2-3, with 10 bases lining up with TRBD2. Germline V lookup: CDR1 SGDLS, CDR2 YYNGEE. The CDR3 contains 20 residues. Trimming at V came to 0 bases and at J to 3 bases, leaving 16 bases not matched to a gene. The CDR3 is CASSVVIGPPSGRRTDTQYF. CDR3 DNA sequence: TGTGCCAGCAGCGTAGTAATTGGCCCTCCTAGCGGGAGAAGGACAGATACGCAGTATTTT. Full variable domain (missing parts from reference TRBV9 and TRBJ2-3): DSGVTQTPKHLITATGQRVTLRCSPRSGDLSVYWYQQSLDQGLQFLIQYYNGEERAKGNILERFSAQQFPDLHSELNLSSLELGDSALYFCASSVVIGPPSGRRTDTQYFGPGTRLTVL.

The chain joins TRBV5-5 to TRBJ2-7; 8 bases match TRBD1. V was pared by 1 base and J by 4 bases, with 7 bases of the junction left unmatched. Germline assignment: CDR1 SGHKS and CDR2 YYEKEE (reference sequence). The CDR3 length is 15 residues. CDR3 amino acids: CASSLIQGAYYEQYF. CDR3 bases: TGTGCCAGCAGCTTGATCCAGGGGGCGTATTACGAGCAGTACTTC.

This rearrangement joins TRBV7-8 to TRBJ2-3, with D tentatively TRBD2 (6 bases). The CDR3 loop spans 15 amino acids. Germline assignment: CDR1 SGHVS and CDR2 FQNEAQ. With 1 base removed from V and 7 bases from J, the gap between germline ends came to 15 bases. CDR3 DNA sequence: TGTGCCAGCAGCTTAGGGGACTTCAGAAGCAATACGCAGTATTTT. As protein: CASSLGDFRSNTQYF.

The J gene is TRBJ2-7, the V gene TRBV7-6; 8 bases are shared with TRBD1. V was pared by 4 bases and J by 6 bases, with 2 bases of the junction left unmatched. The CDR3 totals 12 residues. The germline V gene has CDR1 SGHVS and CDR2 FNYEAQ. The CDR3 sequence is CASSSQGGEQYF. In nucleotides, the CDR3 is TGTGCCAGCAGCTCACAGGGGGGCGAGCAGTACTTC.

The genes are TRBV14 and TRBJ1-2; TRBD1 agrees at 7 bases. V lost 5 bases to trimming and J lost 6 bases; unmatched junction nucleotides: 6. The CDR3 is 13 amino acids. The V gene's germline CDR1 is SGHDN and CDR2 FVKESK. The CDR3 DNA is TGTGCCAGCAGCTTATACAGGGGCGATGGCTACACCTTC. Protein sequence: CASSLYRGDGYTF.